This T cell receptor (beta chain) stems from a study of T cell changes during pregnancy in multiple sclerosis. Here immunoSEQ multiplex PCR was the method, and the copy in TCRdb shows in-frame clones only, minus some. This table holds tens of thousands of clones, 90% found once. V lost 1 base and J lost 0, with 20 bases in between. Germline V CDR1 and CDR2: SGHRS, YFSETQ. This CDR3 contains 18 residues. The chain is built from TRBV5-1 and TRBJ2-7, with a weak D call TRBD1 (6 bases). This clonotype was obtained from a female donor with multiple sclerosis, enrolled in a pregnancy study. The sequenced sample was CD4+ T cells from peripheral blood mononuclear cells, obtained before pregnancy. CDR3 residues: CASSLSVVGTGSSYEQYF. The CDR3 DNA is TGCGCCAGCAGCTTGAGCGTCGTTGGTACAGGGAGCTCCTACGAGCAGTACTTC.